This T cell receptor (beta chain) was found in a study of identical twins. Unique molecular identifiers were in the cDNA, with template-switch universal primer binding. TCRdb reprocessed the 5' RACE reads with MiXCR, giving one entry per CDR3 protein. Of 500,000 to 700,000 distinct CDR3 sequences listed, 7.1% are singletons. This CDR3 is built from 16 residues. Germline CDR1 ENHRY, CDR2 SYGVKD. V shed 3 bases and J 5 bases; nucleotides not matched to a gene: 11. This sample also belongs to another study, concerning yellow fever vaccine responses in identical twins.

The J gene is TRBJ2-7, the V gene TRBV10-3; TRBD2 aligns across 9 bases. Input material: PBMCs. This sequence was found in a woman aged 18-30 years in good health. Here the CDR3 DNA reads TGTGCCATCAGTGAAGTTCAGGCTAGCGGGATACACGAGCAGTACTTC. Translating it yields CAISEVQASGIHEQYF.